This T cell receptor (beta chain) was sequenced for a study of blood T cell repertoires in COVID-19 (dated by TCRdb to between 2020 and 2021). For context, the study as a whole: Samples from collaborators originated in the United States, Italy and Spain and spanned both the acute and convalescent phases of COVID-19. The samples were drawn from two sources: the first 160 participants of the ongoing ImmuneRACE study, and fewer than 1,500 subjects contributed by 6 global collaborators. Deeply sampled blood TCRbeta repertoires from subjects exposed to, actively infected with, or recovered from COVID-19 were included in the dataset. The repertoires were made available in a free public database intended to serve as a resource for research on the immune response to SARS-CoV-2. Where HLA class I and class II types were available, the types were taken from metadata supplied by the sample provider, not from assay-based typing. The prospective study material was composed of cDNA or gDNA derived from T cells, B-cell-depleted T cells, or PBMCs. Nearly every sample came with metadata listing a de-identified subject ID, COVID-19 status, age in years and sex. Broad study findings and their caveats: How much clinical and demographic metadata was included differed by source and by participant, and the metadata was provided uncurated.

TCRbeta CDR3 regions were amplified from genomic DNA by means of the immunoSEQ Assay, a bias-controlled multiplex PCR. In the paper's pipeline: The number of nucleated cells in each sample was estimated from the amplification of reference gene primers within the assay. Sequence reads were collapsed and filtered to measure the absolute abundance of every unique TCRbeta CDR3 rearrangement. For each sample, productive Simpson clonality was calculated as the square root of Simpson's diversity index across productive rearrangements. In its TCRdb copy, this immuneACCESS table keeps in-frame sequences only and misses some clones. Where compared with another copy, unresolved V genes explain less than half of these, and the others have no known cause. The V and J calls and clone size were taken over from that table, and D and trimming were inferred from the DNA. The sample data list over 200,000 clones, and roughly 87% of these were observed just once. 10% to 15% of the sample belongs to the ten largest clones.

As to this clone: Its binding antigen is unknown. No much larger clone is present one base from it, and per-base qualities are unavailable.

CDR1 SGHTA and CDR2 FQGNSA were looked up in the germline V gene. Trimming leaves V shorter by 5 bases and J shorter by 3 bases, with the junction holding 14 bases beyond the gene matches. The CDR3, from cysteine to phenylalanine, totals 17 residues. The CDR3 DNA has 51 bases and is translated from base 1. A second Seattle source provided samples from volunteer blood donors who had recovered from COVID-19. Each collaborating institution followed its own protocols to collect whole blood in K2EDTA tubes. For TCRbeta analysis, collaborator samples were shipped as frozen whole blood, as isolated PBMCs, or as DNA extracted from either sample type.

The source of this sequence is a woman aged 18-35 years who had recovered from COVID-19. The material sequenced was peripheral blood. The chain couples TRBV7-2 to TRBJ2-7; the central 9 bases match TRBD1. The CDR3 amino acid sequence is: CASSTGPGTGIFYEQYF. The nucleotide sequence reads as follows: TGTGCCAGCAGCACCGGACCCGGGACAGGGATATTCTACGAGCAGTACTTC.